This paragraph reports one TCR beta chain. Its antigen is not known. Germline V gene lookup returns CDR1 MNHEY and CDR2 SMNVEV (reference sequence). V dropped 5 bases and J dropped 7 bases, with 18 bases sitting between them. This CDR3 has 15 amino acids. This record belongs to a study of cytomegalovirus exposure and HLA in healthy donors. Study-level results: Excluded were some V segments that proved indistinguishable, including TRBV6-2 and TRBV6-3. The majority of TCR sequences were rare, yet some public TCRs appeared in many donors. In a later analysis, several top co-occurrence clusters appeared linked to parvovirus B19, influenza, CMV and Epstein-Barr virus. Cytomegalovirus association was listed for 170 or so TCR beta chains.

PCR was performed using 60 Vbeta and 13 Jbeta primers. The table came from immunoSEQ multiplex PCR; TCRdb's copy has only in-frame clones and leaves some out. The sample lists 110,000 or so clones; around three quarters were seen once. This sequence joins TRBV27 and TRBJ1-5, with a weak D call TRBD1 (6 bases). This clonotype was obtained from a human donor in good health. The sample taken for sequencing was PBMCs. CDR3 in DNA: TGTGCCAGCAGTCCCAGTTGGGGGGGCGGGCAGCCCCAGCATTTT. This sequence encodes CASSPSWGGGQPQHF.